The 24 T cell receptor beta chains presented below share a single source sample, sequenced in a study of T-cell reconstitution after alpha-beta-depleted transplantation in children. For TCRbeta, the library was prepared with unique molecular identifiers. TCRdb re-called the PCR reads through MiXCR, storing one row per CDR3 protein. The sample includes 90,000 to 120,000 distinct CDR3 sequences, about 6.4% of them seen just once. Sample: PBMCs, mostly from graft donor cells, taken 360 days after TCRalphabeta/CD19-depleted stem cell transplant. These receptors were obtained from a male patient aged 2-15 years who had a stem cell transplant for acute lymphoblastic leukemia, so the T cells may come from the graft donor.

This clonotype was counted many times. The chain couples TRBV29-1 to TRBJ2-2; TRBD1 agrees at 12 bases. The CDR3 runs 16 residues. Per germline, CDR1 SQVTM and CDR2 ANQGSEA. The V segment lost 2 bases and the J segment 6 bases; nucleotides outside the gene matches: 7. The CDR3 sequence is CSVETSWDRGPGELFF. The CDR3 coding sequence is TGCAGCGTTGAAACCAGCTGGGACAGGGGGCCCGGGGAGCTGTTTTTT.

The table lists this clonotype with many counts. V and J are TRBV7-9 and TRBJ1-2, with TRBD1 identical over 7 bases. V gave up 4 bases and J gave up 3 bases; unmatched junction bases: 8. Germline V lookup: CDR1 SEHNR, CDR2 FQNEAQ (reference sequence). There are 15 residues in the CDR3. CDR3 protein: CASSSPQGSDYGYTF. The CDR3 bases are TGTGCCAGCAGCTCGCCACAGGGGTCCGACTATGGCTACACCTTC.

There are many counts of this clonotype. V gene TRBV6-2 or TRBV6-3 combines with J gene TRBJ2-7, with D uncertain. CDR1 is MNHEY and CDR2 is SVGEGT in the germline V gene. The CDR3 extends over 12 amino acids. Trimming left V 6 bases short and J 0 bases short, with 6 bases between. CDR3 DNA: TGTGCCAGCAGCCCCTTCTCCTACGAGCAGTACTTC. This encodes CASSPFSYEQYF.

This clonotype was seen at least ten times. The V call is TRBV7-6, the J call TRBJ1-6; D is perhaps TRBD1 (6 bases). Trimming left V 1 base short and J 8 bases short, with 15 bases between. This CDR3 is 16 amino acids long. Germline loops: CDR1 SGHVS, CDR2 FNYEAQ. CDR3 sequence reads: CASSLGPDGGYSPLHF. CDR3 coding DNA: TGTGCCAGCAGCTTAGGGCCTGACGGGGGCTATTCACCCCTCCACTTT.

V and J are TRBV7-2 and TRBJ2-7; D ambiguous. Germline CDR1 and CDR2: SGHTA and FQGNSA. There are 14 residues in the CDR3. The V end was cut by 1 base, the J end by 7 bases, with 14 bases between. The CDR3 nucleotides read TGTGCCAGCAGCTTAGGGGCACCGCCTAGGGAGCAGTACTTC. Its translation is CASSLGAPPREQYF.

The chain couples TRBV7-2 to TRBJ2-7, with D possibly TRBD2 on 6 matching bases. Germline-derived CDR1 and CDR2 are SGHTA and FQGNSA. The CDR3 has 14 residues. The V end was cut by 1 base, the J end by 5 bases, with 12 bases between. CDR3 loop: CASSLVAGYDEQYF. The CDR3 coding sequence is TGTGCCAGCAGCTTAGTTGCGGGGTATGACGAGCAGTACTTC.

This clonotype has ten or more counts. The V gene is TRBV9, the J gene TRBJ2-7; the D gene is possibly TRBD1 (5 bases). CDR3 size: 13 residues. Per the germline V gene, CDR1 is SGDLS and CDR2 is YYNGEE. Trimming stripped 0 bases from V and 5 bases from J, with 9 bases between. The CDR3 DNA reads as TGTGCCAGCAGCGTAGCAGGGAAAAACGAGCAGTACTTC. Translation gives CASSVAGKNEQYF.

Many counts were recorded for this clonotype. The chain is built from TRBV12-3 or TRBV12-4 and TRBJ1-1, with TRBD1 identical over 9 bases. The CDR3 consists of 14 residues. Trimming took 2 bases from V and 3 from J; bases not matched to a gene: 1. CDR3 sequence reads: CASSLRTGDTEAFF. The CDR3 DNA reads TGTGCCAGCAGTTTAAGGACAGGGGACACTGAAGCTTTCTTT.

This clonotype was counted a few times. V gene TRBV20-1 combines with J gene TRBJ2-7, with D possibly called TRBD1 or TRBD2 (5 bases each). Germline CDR1 and CDR2: DFQATT and SNEGSKA (reference sequence). The V and J ends lost 5 bases and 2 bases respectively, with 13 bases between them. The CDR3 has 13 amino acids. CDR3: CSAHGTETYEQYF. In DNA form, the CDR3 reads TGCAGTGCTCACGGGACGGAGACCTACGAGCAGTACTTC.

This clonotype was detected many times. This chain links TRBV27 with TRBJ2-2, with D possibly being TRBD1 or TRBD2 (6 bases each). V dropped 5 bases and J dropped 7 bases, with 23 bases sitting between them. Germline V CDR1 and CDR2: MNHEY, SMNVEV (reference sequence). This CDR3 region has 17 residues. CDR3 amino acids: CASSDIGGLGAIGELFF. CDR3 DNA sequence: TGTGCCAGCAGTGATATCGGGGGACTGGGGGCGATCGGGGAGCTGTTTTTT.

This clonotype was found a few times. This chain uses TRBV7-9 with TRBJ1-2; 8 bases are shared with TRBD1. The CDR3 has 14 amino acids. Germline loops: CDR1 SEHNR, CDR2 FQNEAQ (reference sequence). V gave up 5 bases and J gave up 8 bases; unmatched junction bases: 10. Here the CDR3 DNA reads TGTGCCAGCAGCCCTAGGACAGGGACCTTCGGCTACACCTTC. Protein product: CASSPRTGTFGYTF.

This clonotype was seen repeatedly, ten times or more. The rearrangement joins TRBV5-6 to TRBJ2-1, with 8 bases lining up with TRBD2. The length of the CDR3 is 14 residues. V shed 5 bases, J shed 2 bases, and the junction held 3 bases outside the gene matches. Germline CDR1 and CDR2: SGHDT and YYEEEE. CDR3 nucleotides: TGTGCCAGCAGTACACTAGCGGCCTACAATGAGCAGTTCTTC. Translating it yields CASSTLAAYNEQFF. Variable domain in full (rest from reference TRBV5-6 and TRBJ2-1): DAGVTQSPTHLIKTRGQQVTLRCSPKSGHDTVSWYQQALGQGPQFIFQYYEEEERQRGNFPDRFSGHQFPNYSSELNVNALLLGDSALYLCASSTLAAYNEQFFGPGTRLTVL.

This clonotype was seen a few times. The chain couples TRBV27 to TRBJ2-2; the D is unclear. Germline V gene sequence: CDR1 MNHEY, CDR2 SMNVEV (reference sequence). Trimming removed 8 bases at V and 1 base at J, with 17 bases between. This CDR3 spans 16 amino acids. The CDR3 spells CASGPHYRMNTGELFF. DNA of the CDR3: TGTGCCAGCGGCCCCCACTATAGGATGAACACCGGGGAGCTGTTTTTT.

This clonotype was recorded many times. This chain links TRBV4-3 with TRBJ2-1; 7 bases are a match to TRBD2. Germline V gene sequence: CDR1 LGHNA, CDR2 YSLEER. The CDR3 runs 15 residues. Losses at the gene ends were 1 base for V and 3 bases for J; bases not matched to a gene: 3. In nucleotides, the CDR3 is TGCGCCAGCAGCCAAGCGCTAGCGGTCTACAATGAGCAGTTCTTC. Its protein product is CASSQALAVYNEQFF.

This chain links TRBV27 with TRBJ2-1, with D perhaps matching TRBD2 (5 bases). The ends were cut back, 2 bases at V and 3 bases at J, with 11 bases in the middle. Germline CDR1 MNHEY, CDR2 SMNVEV (reference sequence). The CDR3 totals 15 residues. The CDR3 nucleotides read TGTGCCAGCAGTTTACTAGCAGGACTCTACAATGAGCAGTTCTTC. Translation: CASSLLAGLYNEQFF.

This clonotype was recorded at least ten times. The genes are TRBV27 and TRBJ2-4; D is uncertain. Germline V lookup: CDR1 MNHEY, CDR2 SMNVEV (reference sequence). Trimming pared 7 bases from V and 0 bases from J, leaving 10 bases between. CDR3 size: 14 residues. The chain's CDR3 is CASKPDGAKNIQYF. CDR3 nucleotide sequence: TGTGCCAGCAAGCCGGACGGAGCCAAAAACATTCAGTACTTC.

There are many counts of this clonotype. The rearrangement joins TRBV21-1 to TRBJ2-1. TRBV21-1 is described as a pseudogene. This CDR3 comprises 15 residues. CDR3 sequence reads: CASSNKYRSYNEQFF. For the CDR3, the DNA is TGTGCCAGCAGCAACAAGTACCGATCCTACAATGAGCAGTTCTTC.

The chain links TRBV4-3 to TRBJ2-1; no definite D call. This CDR3 spans 14 amino acids. V shed 3 bases and J shed 8 bases, with 14 bases lying between them. The germline CDR1 and CDR2 sequences are LGHNA and YSLEER. This CDR3 reads CASSHGDSRDEQFF. The CDR3 DNA reads as TGCGCCAGCAGCCATGGCGACTCCCGCGATGAGCAGTTCTTC.

In its sample, this clonotype was seen many times. This rearrangement joins TRBV29-1 to TRBJ2-7; 8 nucleotides agree with TRBD2. In germline, CDR1 is SQVTM, CDR2 ANQGSEA. The CDR3 is 13 residues long. The ends lost 6 bases at V and 2 bases at J; junction bases unmatched: 6. CDR3 DNA sequence: TGCAGCGTATGGCGGGGGGAGGCCTACGAGCAGTACTTC. It yields the protein CSVWRGEAYEQYF.

The rearrangement links TRBV10-1 to TRBJ2-3; D might be TRBD2 (6 bases). CDR3 length: 11 residues. Trimming stripped 5 bases from V and 9 bases from J, with 9 bases between. Germline values: CDR1 WNHNN, CDR2 SYGVQD (reference sequence). The CDR3 DNA follows: TGCGCCAGCAGTTCTAGCGTGACGCAGTATTTT. Its protein product is CASSSSVTQYF.

The table lists this clonotype with a count of one. V is TRBV10-3 and J is TRBJ2-5; TRBD1 matches 7 bases. V shed 2 bases and J 4 bases; nucleotides not matched to a gene: 7. There are 15 residues in the CDR3. Germline lookup yields CDR1 ENHRY and CDR2 SYGVKD. CDR3 DNA sequence: TGTGCCATCAGTGAGCGAGGGGGCAGGGGAGAGACCCAGTACTTC. This codes for CAISERGGRGETQYF.

This clonotype turned up a few times. The rearrangement uses TRBV7-9 and TRBJ1-5; possibly TRBD1 for D (6 bases). Trimming removed 1 base at V and 4 bases at J, with 17 bases between. CDR1 and CDR2 from the germline V gene are SEHNR and FQNEAQ (reference sequence). The CDR3 contains 17 residues. The CDR3: CASSLGRGRTDNQPQHF. The CDR3 nucleotides read TGTGCCAGCAGCTTAGGTCGGGGGCGGACCGATAATCAGCCCCAGCATTTT.

This clonotype was found a few times. The rearrangement links TRBV11-2 to TRBJ2-5, with no clear D. The CDR3 is 16 residues long. V lost 1 base to trimming and J lost 5 bases, with 17 bases between them. Germline V gene data show CDR1 as SGHAT and CDR2 as FQNNGV. The CDR3 nucleotides read TGTGCCAGCAGCTTAGGTTTTATTCCTTCCGGGGAGACCCAGTACTTC. Protein product: CASSLGFIPSGETQYF.

This clonotype appeared many times. The V call is TRBV9, the J call TRBJ2-5; TRBD2 matches 8 bases. The J segment lost 1 base and the V segment lost 0 bases, leaving 5 bases of the junction unmatched. From germline, CDR1 is SGDLS and CDR2 YYNGEE. There are 16 residues in the CDR3. The CDR3, as DNA: TGTGCCAGCAGCGTAGAAGCGGGAGCACCCCAAGAGACCCAGTACTTC. The encoded protein is CASSVEAGAPQETQYF. The full variable domain, with the rest looked up from reference TRBV9 and TRBJ2-5, is DSGVTQTPKHLITATGQRVTLRCSPRSGDLSVYWYQQSLDQGLQFLIQYYNGEERAKGNILERFSAQQFPDLHSELNLSSLELGDSALYFCASSVEAGAPQETQYFGPGTRLLVL.